Presented here are 6 T cell receptor beta chains from one specimen sequenced in a study of cytomegalovirus exposure and HLA in healthy donors. This PCR relied on a set of 60 Vbeta primers and 13 Jbeta primers. The data were produced by immunoSEQ multiplex PCR, yet TCRdb's version contains in-frame clones alone and is incomplete. This sample has over 20,000 clones; under 70% occur once, and the top ten carry about 4.2%. The sample taken for sequencing was PBMCs. The origin of the receptors is a woman aged 45 to 65 in good health and CMV-seronegative.

The chain couples TRBV29-1 to TRBJ1-1, with 9 positions matching TRBD1. Germline CDR1 and CDR2: SQVTM and ANQGSEA. Trimming at V came to 5 bases and at J to 1 base, leaving 2 bases not matched to a gene. This CDR3 contains 13 residues. As DNA, the CDR3 is TGCAGCGTTAGACAGGGGGAGAACACTGAAGCTTTCTTT. As protein: CSVRQGENTEAFF.

This chain joins TRBV29-1 and TRBJ2-7, with D perhaps matching TRBD2 (5 bases). Trimming stripped 4 bases from V and 6 bases from J, with 16 bases between. The CDR3 is made up of 13 amino acids. The germline CDR1 and CDR2 sequences are SQVTM and ANQGSEA. In DNA, the CDR3 is TGCAGCGTTGGAAGGATCCAAGAGGGCGAGCAGTACTTC. Translated: CSVGRIQEGEQYF.

The chain joins TRBV28 to TRBJ1-2, with 8 bases lining up with TRBD1. The CDR3 totals 14 residues. The ends lost 5 bases at V and 8 bases at J; junction bases unmatched: 10. From germline, CDR1 is MDHEN and CDR2 SYDVKM. The DNA for the CDR3 is TGTGCCAGCAGTCTCCAGACAGGGGCGGGGGGCTACACCTTC. Protein product: CASSLQTGAGGYTF.

J is TRBJ1-1 and V is TRBV10-3; D is unresolved. This CDR3 region has 17 residues. Per germline, CDR1 ENHRY and CDR2 SYGVKD. Trimming took 2 bases from V and 0 from J, leaving 16 bases between them. CDR3 in DNA: TGTGCCATCAGTGAGCCACGAATGGCAGACATGAACACTGAAGCTTTCTTT. Translated, it gives CAISEPRMADMNTEAFF.

This chain joins TRBV2 and TRBJ2-5; unclear D gene. The DNA end is a closer match to TRBJ2-7, so the J assignment may be wrong. From germline, CDR1 is SNHLY and CDR2 FYNNEI. The length of the CDR3 is 11 residues. In DNA form, the CDR3 reads TGTGCCACTTCTCAGGTCGACGAGCAGTACTTC. Protein sequence: CATSQVDEQYF.

The J gene is TRBJ1-5, the V gene TRBV18, with D possibly matching TRBD1 (5 bases). Germline V gene lookup returns CDR1 KGHSH and CDR2 LQKENI. The CDR3 totals 13 residues. Between the trimmed V and J ends, which lost 5 bases and 6 bases, there was a span of 11 bases. In DNA, the CDR3 is TGTGCCAGCTCAGGGGCTGTAGGTCAGCCCCAGCATTTT. It translates to CASSGAVGQPQHF.